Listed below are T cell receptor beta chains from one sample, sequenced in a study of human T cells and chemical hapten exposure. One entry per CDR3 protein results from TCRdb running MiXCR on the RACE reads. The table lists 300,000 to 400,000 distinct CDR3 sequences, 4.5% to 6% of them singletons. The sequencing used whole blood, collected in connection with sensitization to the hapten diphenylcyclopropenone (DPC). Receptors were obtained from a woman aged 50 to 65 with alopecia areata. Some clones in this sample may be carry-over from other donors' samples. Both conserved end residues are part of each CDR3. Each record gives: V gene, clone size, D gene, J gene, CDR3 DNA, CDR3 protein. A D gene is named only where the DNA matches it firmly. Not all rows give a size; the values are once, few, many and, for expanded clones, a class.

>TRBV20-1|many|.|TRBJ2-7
TGCAGTGCTGTCCTGGGGGTCGCCTACGAGCAGTACTTC
CSAVLGVAYEQYF
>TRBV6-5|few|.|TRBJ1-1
TGTGCCAGCACCCGGGACTTCAGGAACACTGAAGCTTTCTTT
CASTRDFRNTEAFF
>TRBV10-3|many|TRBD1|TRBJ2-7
TGTGCCATCAGTGCCACAGGGGTTCCGGTCGAGCAGTACTTC
CAISATGVPVEQYF
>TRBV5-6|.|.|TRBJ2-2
TGTGCCAGCAGCTTGGCGGCGGGTTCCCACCCCGGGGAGCTGTTTTTT
CASSLAAGSHPGELFF
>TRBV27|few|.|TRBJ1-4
TGTGCCATTCAAAAGGGGGGGACTAATGAAAAACTGTTTTTT
CAIQKGGTNEKLFF
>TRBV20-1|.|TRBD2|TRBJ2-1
TGCAGTGCGGACTTTTATAGCCTAGCGGACAATGAGCAGTTCTTC
CSADFYSLADNEQFF
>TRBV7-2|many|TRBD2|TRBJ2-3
TGTGCCAGCAGCTTCAGGGCGGGGGGCACAGATACGCAGTATTTT
CASSFRAGGTDTQYF
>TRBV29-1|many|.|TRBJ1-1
TGCAGCGTTGATAAGAACACTGAAGCTTTCTTT
CSVDKNTEAFF
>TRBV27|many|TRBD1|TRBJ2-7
TGTGCCAGCAGCACCCGGGACAGACCCTACGAGCAGTACTTC
CASSTRDRPYEQYF
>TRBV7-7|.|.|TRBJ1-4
TGTGCCAGCCGGGGGATATACGAAAAACTGTTTTTT
CASRGIYEKLFF
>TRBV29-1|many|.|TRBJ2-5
TGCAGCGTTCGGCACAGCCAAGAGACCCAGTACTTC
CSVRHSQETQYF
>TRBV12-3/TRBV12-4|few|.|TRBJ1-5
TGTGCCAGCAGTTTCGGTCTGGGGGGCGGTGGCAATCAGCCCCAGCATTTT
CASSFGLGGGGNQPQHF
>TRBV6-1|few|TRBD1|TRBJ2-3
TGTGCCAGCAGTCCGGGACAGGGTTTTTGGCTAGCGGAAGATACGCAGTATTTT
CASSPGQGFWLAEDTQYF
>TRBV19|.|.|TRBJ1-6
TGTGCCAGTAGTGATTTTGGGAATTCACCCCTCCACTTT
CASSDFGNSPLHF
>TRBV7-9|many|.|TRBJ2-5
TGTGCCAGCAGCCCGGCCGGGATAACAGAGACCCAGTACTTC
CASSPAGITETQYF
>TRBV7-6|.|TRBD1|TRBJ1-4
TGTGCCAGCAGCTTAGCCGGGACAGGGGATGAAAAACTGTTTTTT
CASSLAGTGDEKLFF
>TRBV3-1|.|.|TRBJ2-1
TGTGCCAGCAGCCAGGGTAGCGGAATTGAGCAGTTCTTC
CASSQGSGIEQFF
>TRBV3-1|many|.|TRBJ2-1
TGTGCCAGCTCCCGGAGGACCGCCTACAATGAGCAGTTCTTC
CASSRRTAYNEQFF
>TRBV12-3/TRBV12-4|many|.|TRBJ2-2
TGTGCCAGCAGTTTGAGGCCCCGACCCGACGCCGGGGAGCTGTTTTTT
CASSLRPRPDAGELFF
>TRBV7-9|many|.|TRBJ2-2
TGTGCCAGCAGCTCGGGGGCGGCCACCGGGGAGCTGTTTTTT
CASSSGAATGELFF
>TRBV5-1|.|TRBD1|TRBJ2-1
TGCGCCAGCAGCCTGGGGACAGGGAGGAGCAATGAGCAGTTCTTC
CASSLGTGRSNEQFF
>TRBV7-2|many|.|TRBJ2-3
TGTGCCAGCAGCATGGGACGCTTCACAGATACGCAGTATTTT
CASSMGRFTDTQYF
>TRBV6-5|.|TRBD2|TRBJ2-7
TGTGCCAGCAGTGCCTCAGGGAGGGGCTACGAGCAGTACTTC
CASSASGRGYEQYF
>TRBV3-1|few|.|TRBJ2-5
TGTGCCAGCAGCCAGCAGACCCAGTACTTC
CASSQQTQYF
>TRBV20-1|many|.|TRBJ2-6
TGCAGTGCTAAAGGGGGTGGGGCCAACGTCCTGACTTTC
CSAKGGGANVLTF
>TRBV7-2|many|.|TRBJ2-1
TGTGCCAGCAGCTTAGCGCAGGCGGTCACGATCTCCTACAATGAGCAGTTCTTC
CASSLAQAVTISYNEQFF
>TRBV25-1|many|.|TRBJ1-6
TGTGCCAGCAGTGGGGGGAACAGGAATTCACCCCTCCACTTT
CASSGGNRNSPLHF
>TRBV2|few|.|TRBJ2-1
TGTGCCAGCAGTGAACCGGAAAGGCAGGGGCTTTCCTACAATGAGCAGTTCTTC
CASSEPERQGLSYNEQFF
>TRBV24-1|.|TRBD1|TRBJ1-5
TGTGCCACCAGTGAACCAGGGGGCTCGGGCAATCAGCCCCAGCATTTT
CATSEPGGSGNQPQHF
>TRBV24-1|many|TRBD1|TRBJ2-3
TGTGCCACCAGTGATGGGACAGGGGGCACAGATACGCAGTATTTT
CATSDGTGGTDTQYF
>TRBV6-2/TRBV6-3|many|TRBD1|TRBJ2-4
TGTGCCAGCAGTTCCCGACAGGGGCTAGCCAAAAACATTCAGTACTTC
CASSSRQGLAKNIQYF
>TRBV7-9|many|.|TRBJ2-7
TGTGCCAGCAGCTTAGAAGGCGGGACCGAGCAGTACTTC
CASSLEGGTEQYF
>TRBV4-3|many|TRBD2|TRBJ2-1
TGCGCCAGCAGCCAAGAACCGGGAGGCGGGTACAATGAGCAGTTCTTC
CASSQEPGGGYNEQFF
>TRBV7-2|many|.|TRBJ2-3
TGTGCCAGCAGTTCCCTCGGCACTACCGTAACAGATACGCAGTATTTT
CASSSLGTTVTDTQYF
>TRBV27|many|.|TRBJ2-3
TGTGCCAGCAGTTTAGGGCAGCCTAGCACAGATACGCAGTATTTT
CASSLGQPSTDTQYF
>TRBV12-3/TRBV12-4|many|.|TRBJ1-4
TGTGCCAGCAGTGAGGACGGAGCACCGGCTAATGAAAAACTGTTTTTT
CASSEDGAPANEKLFF